These 5 T cell receptor beta chains came from one sample sequenced in a study of control samples from healthy donors and cancer patients. Sequencing used immunoSEQ multiplex PCR; TCRdb keeps in-frame clones, though not all of them. Of fewer than 95,000 clones listed, 90% to 95% were seen once; the top ten hold approximately 14%. Material for sequencing was blood. All receptors come from a man between 25 and 39 years old in good health.

This clone was picked up one time. The chain employs TRBV2 and TRBJ2-1; 7 positions agree with TRBD1. This CDR3 comprises 14 residues. Per the germline V gene, CDR1 is SNHLY and CDR2 is FYNNEI. With V trimmed by 2 bases and J by 7 bases, 5 bases remained unmatched. The CDR3: CASSEYGRGNEQFF. CDR3 in DNA: TGTGCCAGCAGTGAATACGGCAGGGGGAATGAGCAGTTCTTC.

The chain uses TRBV2 and TRBJ2-2, with D perhaps matching TRBD2 (5 bases). CDR3 size: 14 residues. CDR1 and CDR2 (germline): SNHLY, FYNNEI. Trimming pared 1 base from V and 4 bases from J, leaving 7 bases between. In DNA, the CDR3 is TGTGCCAGCAGTGAAGTCGGGATCACCGGGGAGCTGTTTTTT. Residues: CASSEVGITGELFF.

The rearrangement joins TRBV2 to TRBJ2-7, with 8 bases fitting TRBD1. Germline lookup yields CDR1 SNHLY and CDR2 FYNNEI. The CDR3 spans 13 residues. The J segment lost 2 bases and the V segment lost 8 bases, leaving 5 bases of the junction unmatched. DNA for the CDR3: TGTGCCAGCGGAGGACAGGGCGCCTACGAGCAGTACTTC. Its translation is CASGGQGAYEQYF.

CDR3 DNA sequence: TGTGCCAGTAGTCCGGCGGGGGGGCCCCTCGCCTACGAGCAGTACTTC. This gives the protein CASSPAGGPLAYEQYF. The chain joins TRBV19 to TRBJ2-7; 9 bases align to TRBD2. CDR1 is LNHDA and CDR2 is SQIVND in the germline V gene (reference sequence). J lost 2 bases, V lost 5 bases, and 10 bases had no gene match. The CDR3 consists of 16 residues. The full variable domain, rest sourced from reference TRBV19 and TRBJ2-7, is DGGITQSPKYLFRKEGQNVTLSCEQNLNHDAMYWYRQDPGQGLRLIYYSQIVNDFQKGDIAEGYSVSREKKESFPLTVTSAQKNPTAFYLCASSPAGGPLAYEQYFGPGTRLTVT.

The chain links TRBV30 to TRBJ2-4; either TRBD1 or TRBD2 may supply D (6 bases each). Trimming cost V 0 bases and J 8 bases, with 14 bases left between them. The length of the CDR3 is 14 residues. Germline CDR1 and CDR2: GTSNPN and SVGIG (reference sequence). The CDR3 bases are TGTGCCTGGAGTGTACAGGGAGGAGGTGACATTCAGTACTTC. The encoded protein is CAWSVQGGGDIQYF.